Ten or more counts support the clone carrying this T cell receptor (beta chain). What it recognizes is unknown. This sample was taken from a study of breast tumors, draining lymph nodes, adjacent tissues. The lymph nodes were axillary draining lymph nodes from breast cancer patients. TCRdb passed the multiplex PCR reads through MiXCR, listing each CDR3 protein once. Of some 200,000 distinct CDR3 sequences listed, about 32% are singletons. The study's findings and limits: Data only fit, rather than demonstrated, lymph node origin of most tumor T cells. Luminal-like breast cancer showed significantly greater tumor-nontumor repertoire similarity than basal-like breast cancer did. Tumors had less TCR diversity than lymph nodes, more than nontumor tissue. Most tumor T cells seemingly derive from lymph node, then expand in tumor.

The receptor comes from a female donor with breast cancer. Some clones in this sample may be carry-over from other donors' samples. The sample comprised axillary lymph node tissue.

CDR3 sequence reads: CSAREVGGGGEQFF. The CDR3 coding sequence is TGCAGTGCTAGAGAGGTCGGAGGGGGAGGTGAGCAGTTCTTC. The chain employs TRBV20-1 and TRBJ2-1; D tentatively fits TRBD1 or TRBD2 (6 bases each). Germline assignment: CDR1 DFQATT and CDR2 SNEGSKA (reference sequence). The length of the CDR3 is 14 residues. The V end was cut by 0 bases, the J end by 9 bases, with 15 bases between.